These 30 T cell receptor beta chains were sequenced from one sample in a study of T cells in Graves' hyperthyroidism and ophthalmopathy. TCR beta CDR3 sequences were amplified from RNA transcripts. The HTBI set primed first-round TCR CDR3 RT-PCR. One entry per CDR3 protein, called by TCRdb with MiXCR from the multiplex PCR reads. The sample lists some 620,000 distinct CDR3 sequences, about a sixth occurring once. Source material: blood. These receptors were taken from a woman aged 25 to 39 with Graves' hyperthyroidism.

The V call is TRBV18, the J call TRBJ2-3; unclear D gene. V lost 0 bases and J lost 7, with 8 bases in between. Germline CDR1 is KGHSH and CDR2 is LQKENI. The CDR3 spans 13 residues. The CDR3 loop reads CASSPPSKYTQYF. As DNA, the CDR3 is TGTGCCAGCTCACCACCGAGCAAGTATACGCAGTATTTT.

V usage is TRBV4-1 and J usage is TRBJ2-2, with TRBD2 as a possible D gene (6 bases). The CDR3 length is 12 residues. Germline V gene data show CDR1 as MGHRA and CDR2 as YSYEKL. V shed 7 bases and J shed 5 bases, with 8 bases lying between them. The CDR3 sequence is CASNGGTGELFF. The CDR3 coding sequence is TGCGCCAGCAACGGGGGAACCGGGGAGCTGTTTTTT.

This clonotype was counted at least ten times. V is TRBV9 and J is TRBJ1-1; D gene uncertain. The CDR3 extends over 17 amino acids. Germline lookup yields CDR1 SGDLS and CDR2 YYNGEE. With 0 bases removed from V and 3 bases from J, the gap between germline ends came to 18 bases. This CDR3 reads CASSVGPETRHHTEAFF. The DNA for the CDR3 is TGTGCCAGCAGCGTAGGTCCCGAGACAAGGCACCACACTGAAGCTTTCTTT.

In this sample, this clonotype turned up many times. CDR3 loop: CASSEAPGQGIDEQFF. The CDR3 DNA sequence: TGCGCCAGCAGTGAAGCCCCGGGACAGGGTATCGATGAGCAGTTCTTC. This chain links TRBV10-1 with TRBJ2-1, with 9 bases lining up with TRBD1. The CDR3 has 16 residues. V lost 3 bases, J lost 8 bases, and 11 bases stayed unmatched. The germline gives CDR1 WNHNN, CDR2 SYGVQD (reference sequence).

The genes are TRBV7-3 and TRBJ2-1; 14 bases fit TRBD2. The germline CDR1 and CDR2 sequences are SGHTA and FQGTGA. The CDR3 is 14 residues long. Trimming at V came to 3 bases and at J to 12 bases, leaving 4 bases not matched to a gene. CDR3 loop: CASSLGLAGEGQFF. The CDR3 nucleotides are TGTGCCAGCAGCTTGGGACTAGCGGGGGAAGGGCAGTTCTTC.

The table lists this clonotype with many counts. The chain is built from TRBV7-9 and TRBJ2-7; maybe TRBD1 (5 bases). Trimming shortened V by 5 bases and J by 0 bases, and 11 bases separated the two germline ends. The CDR3 spans 14 residues. Germline-derived CDR1 and CDR2 are SEHNR and FQNEAQ (reference sequence). The CDR3 DNA reads TGTGCCAGCAGCATAAACAGGTCCTCCTACGAGCAGTACTTC. It yields the protein CASSINRSSYEQYF.

The chain combines TRBV15 with TRBJ2-5; possibly TRBD1 for D (5 bases). V shed 1 base and J shed 1 base, with 10 bases lying between them. This CDR3 has 15 residues. Germline lookup yields CDR1 LNHNV and CDR2 YYDKDF (reference sequence). CDR3 sequence (DNA): TGTGCCACCAGCAGAGGCCAAGGGGTCCAAGAGACCCAGTACTTC. The encoded protein is CATSRGQGVQETQYF. Looking up the rest from reference TRBV15 and TRBJ2-5 gives the full variable domain: DAMVIQNPRYQVTQFGKPVTLSCSQTLNHNVMYWYQQKSSQAPKLLFHYYDKDFNNEADTPDNFQSRRPNTSFCFLDIRSPGLGDTAMYLCATSRGQGVQETQYFGPGTRLLVL.

This clonotype was recorded at least ten times. The chain uses TRBV2 and TRBJ2-7; D unclear. Germline values: CDR1 SNHLY, CDR2 FYNNEI. This CDR3 comprises 13 residues. The V and J ends lost 4 bases and 2 bases respectively, with 9 bases between them. The CDR3 loop is CASSGGPTYEQYF. The CDR3 DNA reads as TGTGCCAGCAGTGGGGGTCCCACCTACGAGCAGTACTTC.

This clonotype was recorded a few times. The chain is built from TRBV27 and TRBJ1-1; a weak D match, TRBD1 (5 bases). Per germline, CDR1 MNHEY and CDR2 SMNVEV (reference sequence). There are 15 residues in the CDR3. V gave up 5 bases and J gave up 0 bases, with 13 bases separating them. The CDR3: CASSPERGLNTEAFF. The DNA of the CDR3 is TGTGCCAGCAGTCCCGAGAGGGGATTGAACACTGAAGCTTTCTTT.

This clonotype was recorded at least ten times. The chain couples TRBV28 to TRBJ2-2; no clear D gene. Per the germline V gene, CDR1 is MDHEN and CDR2 is SYDVKM. CDR3 length equals 15 residues. V was trimmed by 1 base and J by 4 bases, leaving 10 bases between them. Here the CDR3 reads CASSLSRVGTGELFF. CDR3 nucleotides: TGTGCCAGCAGTTTATCTAGGGTGGGCACCGGGGAGCTGTTTTTT. Looking up the rest from reference TRBV28 and TRBJ2-2 gives the full variable domain: DVKVTQSSRYLVKRTGEKVFLECVQDMDHENMFWYRQDPGLGLRLIYFSYDVKMKEKGDIPEGYSVSREKKERFSLILESASTNQTSMYLCASSLSRVGTGELFFGEGSRLTVL.

The rearrangement links TRBV20-1 to TRBJ1-1; D may be TRBD1 (5 bases). Trimming cost V 0 bases and J 0 bases, with 14 bases left between them. The CDR3 has 16 residues. CDR1 DFQATT and CDR2 SNEGSKA come from the germline V gene (reference sequence). CDR3 nucleotide sequence: TGCAGTGCTAGAGAGGGGGGGGGGTTATTGAACACTGAAGCTTTCTTT. This codes for CSAREGGGLLNTEAFF.

This clonotype was observed many times. The chain uses TRBV6-6 and TRBJ1-5; D call uncertain. The CDR3 spans 14 residues. Per the germline V gene, CDR1 is MNHNY and CDR2 is SVGAGI (reference sequence). The ends were cut back, 2 bases at V and 4 bases at J, with 9 bases in the middle. As DNA, the CDR3 is TGTGCCAGCAGTTACGGAACTGGGAATCAGCCCCAGCATTTT. Translation: CASSYGTGNQPQHF.

V and J are TRBV5-6 and TRBJ2-3; TRBD2 agrees at 8 bases. CDR3 length: 15 residues. Germline CDR1 reads SGHDT; CDR2 reads YYEEEE. V lost 4 bases, J lost 4 bases, and 8 bases stayed unmatched. The CDR3 here is CASSMLSGSSDTQYF. For the CDR3, the DNA is TGTGCCAGCAGCATGTTGAGCGGGAGCTCAGATACGCAGTATTTT.

Many counts were recorded for this clonotype. V gene TRBV11-2 combines with J gene TRBJ2-7, with 14 bases matching TRBD2. The junction had 4 bases not matched to a gene; V was cut back by 3 bases and J by 0 bases. In germline, CDR1 is SGHAT, CDR2 FQNNGV. CDR3 size: 17 residues. CDR3 loop: CASSLTSGRVLSYEQYF. CDR3 DNA sequence: TGTGCCAGCAGCTTGACTAGCGGGAGGGTCCTCTCCTACGAGCAGTACTTC. Complete variable domain (other parts from reference TRBV11-2 and TRBJ2-7): EAGVAQSPRYKIIEKRQSVAFWCNPISGHATLYWYQQILGQGPKLLIQFQNNGVVDDSQLPKDRFSAERLKGVDSTLKIQPAKLEDSAVYLCASSLTSGRVLSYEQYFGPGTRLTVT.

This clonotype was seen ten or more times. The rearrangement joins TRBV20-1 to TRBJ1-1; 9 bases are shared with TRBD1. The CDR3 consists of 11 residues. CDR1 is DFQATT and CDR2 is SNEGSKA in the germline V gene (reference sequence). CDR3 sequence reads: CSRQGESEAFF. The CDR3 region has the DNA TGCAGCAGACAGGGGGAGTCTGAAGCTTTCTTT.

This clonotype was observed many times. V gene TRBV28 combines with J gene TRBJ2-3, with 9 nucleotides matching TRBD1. This CDR3 is built from 15 residues. Germline CDR1 is MDHEN and CDR2 is SYDVKM. The junction had 7 bases not matched to a gene; V was cut back by 6 bases and J by 3 bases. The CDR3 coding sequence is TGTGCCAGCAGCCCACAGGGGGCCTTGACAGATACGCAGTATTTT. Its protein is CASSPQGALTDTQYF.

This clonotype was detected only a few times. The genes are TRBV4-1 and TRBJ2-7; D may be TRBD2 (6 bases). V was shortened by 1 base and J by 4 bases, with 11 bases between the two germline ends. Germline CDR1 and CDR2: MGHRA and YSYEKL. The CDR3 is 14 residues long. The CDR3 DNA is TGCGCCAGCAGCCAAGGGGCAGGGAGGTACGAGCAGTACTTC. Its translation: CASSQGAGRYEQYF.

The chain uses TRBV27 and TRBJ2-1; D remains ambiguous. Germline V gene lookup returns CDR1 MNHEY and CDR2 SMNVEV (reference sequence). CDR3 length equals 13 residues. Between the trimmed V and J ends, which lost 5 bases and 9 bases, there was a span of 14 bases. As DNA, the CDR3 is TGTGCCAGCAGTAACGGTGGTTGGTTTGAGCAGTTCTTC. Protein sequence: CASSNGGWFEQFF.

This clonotype was counted many times. V and J are TRBV20-1 and TRBJ1-5, with D hard to call. V was cut by 8 bases and J by 7 bases, with 12 bases left in between. The CDR3 is 11 residues long. The V gene's germline CDR1 is DFQATT and CDR2 SNEGSKA (reference sequence). The CDR3 DNA sequence: TGCAGTTCGAAACTAACACAGCCCCAGCATTTT. Translated, it gives CSSKLTQPQHF.

The gene calls are TRBV19 and TRBJ2-2; a weak D match, TRBD1 (6 bases). V lost 7 bases and J 6 bases, leaving 21 bases between the germline ends. Germline values: CDR1 LNHDA, CDR2 SQIVND (reference sequence). This CDR3 has 16 residues. CDR3 nucleotide sequence: TGTGCCAGTAAAGATCCCAGGGGAGATCTGTCCGGGGAGCTGTTTTTT. Protein product: CASKDPRGDLSGELFF.

V usage is TRBV19 and J usage is TRBJ2-7; 8 bases are a match to TRBD2. This CDR3 comprises 16 residues. Germline V gene sequence: CDR1 LNHDA, CDR2 SQIVND (reference sequence). Trimming at V came to 4 bases and at J to 3 bases, leaving 11 bases not matched to a gene. The CDR3 DNA sequence: TGTGCCAGTAGTAAAACCAAAGCGGGAGCGCTCTACGAGCAGTACTTC. Translated, it gives CASSKTKAGALYEQYF. Based on the CDR3 plus reference TRBV19 and TRBJ2-7, the full variable domain is DGGITQSPKYLFRKEGQNVTLSCEQNLNHDAMYWYRQDPGQGLRLIYYSQIVNDFQKGDIAEGYSVSREKKESFPLTVTSAQKNPTAFYLCASSKTKAGALYEQYFGPGTRLTVT.

This clonotype has just a few counts. The chain uses TRBV7-2 and TRBJ1-5; D is ambiguous. The V end lost 1 base, the J end lost 5 bases, and 9 bases lay between the germline ends. The CDR3 spans 14 residues. Germline V gives CDR1 SGHTA, CDR2 FQGNSA. CDR3 coding DNA: TGTGCCAGCAGCTTAGATTTCGTCCATCAGCCCCAGCATTTT. It is translated as CASSLDFVHQPQHF.

This clonotype was counted between two and nine times. The chain joins TRBV7-8 to TRBJ1-4, with 7 bases identical to TRBD1. J lost 8 bases, V lost 4 bases, and 10 bases had no gene match. The CDR3 runs to 15 residues. CDR1 and CDR2 (germline): SGHVS, FQNEAQ. DNA of the CDR3: TGTGCCAGCAGCTATATAGGGGGCGCAGGGGAAAAACTGTTTTTT. It yields the protein CASSYIGGAGEKLFF.

This clonotype has at least ten counts. The chain uses TRBV27 and TRBJ1-1; D gene uncertain. The CDR3 covers 14 residues. Trimming left V 7 bases short and J 0 bases short, with 12 bases between. Germline V gives CDR1 MNHEY, CDR2 SMNVEV (reference sequence). The chain's CDR3 is CASMGGILNTEAFF. DNA of the CDR3: TGTGCCAGCATGGGCGGGATATTGAACACTGAAGCTTTCTTT.

This clonotype was detected a few times. V gene TRBV6-1 combines with J gene TRBJ1-4, with 9 bases lining up with TRBD1. Trimming at V came to 6 bases and at J to 11 bases, leaving 13 bases not matched to a gene. Germline-derived CDR1 and CDR2 are MNHNS and SASEGT. CDR3 length: 15 amino acids. The CDR3 DNA sequence: TGTGCCAGCAGCGATACTCCGGGACAGGGTTACAAACTGTTTTTT. Residues: CASSDTPGQGYKLFF.

This clonotype has a count of ten or more. This chain links TRBV7-3 with TRBJ2-2, with 11 positions matching TRBD2. CDR1 and CDR2 (germline): SGHTA, FQGTGA. Trimming cost V 0 bases and J 6 bases; bases outside gene matches: 3. This CDR3 contains 16 residues. CDR3 sequence reads: CASSLTLAGGSGELFF. CDR3 nucleotides: TGTGCCAGCAGCTTAACCTTAGCGGGAGGGTCCGGGGAGCTGTTTTTT.

The rearrangement uses TRBV10-3 and TRBJ2-5; D remains ambiguous. V was trimmed by 3 bases and J by 1 base, leaving 6 bases between them. This CDR3 comprises 13 residues. CDR1 ENHRY and CDR2 SYGVKD come from the germline V gene. CDR3 amino acids: CAISDNLQETQYF. The CDR3 region has the DNA TGTGCCATCAGTGACAACCTCCAAGAGACCCAGTACTTC.

The table lists this clonotype with a few counts. The rearrangement uses TRBV7-2 and TRBJ1-2, with D uncertain. V gave up 8 bases and J gave up 4 bases, with 17 bases separating them. Germline V CDR1 and CDR2: SGHTA, FQGNSA. The CDR3 is made up of 14 amino acids. The CDR3 region has the DNA TGTGCCAGCTCCCGGGTGCCAGCAGCCTATGGCTACACCTTC. It specifies CASSRVPAAYGYTF.

Many counts were recorded for this clonotype. The chain links TRBV5-1 to TRBJ1-1; D not certain. V was pared by 4 bases and J by 0 bases, with 13 bases between. Germline loops: CDR1 SGHRS, CDR2 YFSETQ. The CDR3 contains 15 residues. The CDR3 DNA reads TGCGCCAGCAGCCAGGAGTCTTTCATGAACACTGAAGCTTTCTTT. It translates to CASSQESFMNTEAFF.

This clonotype was counted only a few times. This CDR3 reads CASSPRASQYF. As DNA, the CDR3 is TGTGCCAGCAGTCCCCGGGCGTCGCAGTATTTT. The chain carries TRBV12-3 or TRBV12-4 and TRBJ2-3, with unresolved D. Between the trimmed V and J ends, which lost 5 bases and 10 bases, there was a span of 10 bases. The CDR3 covers 11 residues.